Below, 27 T cell receptor beta chains from the same sample are listed, as sequenced in a study of shared clonotypes between healthy human individuals. Sequencing was performed with immunoSEQ multiplex PCR; in TCRdb, only in-frame clones are kept and a portion is missing. In the table there are around 2.5 million clones, approximately 93% of which are singletons. The sequencing input was naive CD4+ T cells from PBMCs. As to subset: CD45RA+ positively selected. The receptor set was obtained from a man aged 18-30 years in good health. Some clones in this sample may be carry-over from other donors' samples.

This chain connects TRBV11-2 to TRBJ2-7; 9 bases map to TRBD2. The J segment lost 6 bases and the V segment lost 2 bases, leaving 2 bases of the junction unmatched. Germline V CDR1 and CDR2: SGHAT, FQNNGV. The CDR3 extends over 13 amino acids. CDR3 nucleotides: TGTGCCAGCAGCTTACGCGGGAGGGGCGAGCAGTACTTC. Translating it yields CASSLRGRGEQYF. The variable domain in full, completed from reference TRBV11-2 and TRBJ2-7, reads EAGVAQSPRYKIIEKRQSVAFWCNPISGHATLYWYQQILGQGPKLLIQFQNNGVVDDSQLPKDRFSAERLKGVDSTLKIQPAKLEDSAVYLCASSLRGRGEQYFGPGTRLTVT.

On this clone itself: The sample holds other DNA sequences that translate to the same CDR3. The rearrangement uses TRBV18 and TRBJ2-7; D ambiguous. This CDR3 is 13 amino acids long. Germline V CDR1 and CDR2: KGHSH, LQKENI. Trimming took 0 bases from V and 2 from J, leaving 5 bases between them. The CDR3 DNA sequence: TGTGCCAGCTCACCACCGGGAACCTACGAGCAGTACTTC. Its translation is CASSPPGTYEQYF.

About this clone itself: Other DNA sequences in this specimen translate into the identical CDR3. The chain links TRBV9 to TRBJ1-5; 8 bases line up with TRBD1. Trimming at V came to 3 bases and at J to 2 bases, leaving 1 base not matched to a gene. Per the germline V gene, CDR1 is SGDLS and CDR2 is YYNGEE. CDR3 size: 14 residues. The CDR3 coding sequence is TGTGCCAGCAGCGCGACAGGGGGCAATCAGCCCCAGCATTTT. Residues: CASSATGGNQPQHF. The whole variable domain, filled in from reference TRBV9 and TRBJ1-5, reads DSGVTQTPKHLITATGQRVTLRCSPRSGDLSVYWYQQSLDQGLQFLIQYYNGEERAKGNILERFSAQQFPDLHSELNLSSLELGDSALYFCASSATGGNQPQHFGDGTRLSIL.

V is TRBV28 and J is TRBJ2-6; D perhaps matches TRBD1 (5 bases). This CDR3 is 18 amino acids long. Germline V gives CDR1 MDHEN, CDR2 SYDVKM. Trimming removed 2 bases at V and 0 bases at J, with 14 bases between. For the CDR3, the DNA is TGTGCCAGCAGTTTAGACAGTTCGATAAACTCTGGGGCCAACGTCCTGACTTTC. Its translation is CASSLDSSINSGANVLTF.

Here the CDR3 reads CASSFTGTSSFGEQFF. CDR3 nucleotides: TGCGCCAGCAGCTTCACCGGGACTAGCTCCTTTGGTGAGCAGTTCTTC. The V call is TRBV5-1, the J call TRBJ2-1; 9 nucleotides match TRBD2. The germline V gene has CDR1 SGHRS and CDR2 YFSETQ. The CDR3 is 16 residues long. V shed 2 bases and J 9 bases; nucleotides not matched to a gene: 12.

The V and J genes are TRBV18 and TRBJ2-1, with D perhaps TRBD1 or TRBD2 (6 bases each). V lost 5 bases and J lost 5, with 22 bases in between. CDR1 is KGHSH and CDR2 is LQKENI in the germline V gene. This CDR3 contains 17 residues. The CDR3 DNA reads TGTGCCAGCTCAACCCAGCTCAACGGGGGCATCCACAATGAGCAGTTCTTC. It codes for CASSTQLNGGIHNEQFF.

This rearrangement joins TRBV5-1 to TRBJ1-2; tentatively, D is TRBD1 (5 bases). V shed 2 bases and J shed 1 base, with 9 bases lying between them. Per germline, CDR1 SGHRS and CDR2 YFSETQ. The CDR3 totals 14 residues. The CDR3 DNA reads TGCGCCAGCAGCTTCCGGGACGGTAACTATGGCTACACCTTC. Translation: CASSFRDGNYGYTF. Full variable domain (missing parts from reference TRBV5-1 and TRBJ1-2): KAGVTQTPRYLIKTRGQQVTLSCSPISGHRSVSWYQQTPGQGLQFLFEYFSETQRNKGNFPGRFSGRQFSNSRSEMNVSTLELGDSALYLCASSFRDGNYGYTFGSGTRLTVV.

This clone was counted only a few times. Other nucleotide sequences in the sample specify the same CDR3. This chain joins TRBV30 and TRBJ2-7, with 10 bases lining up with TRBD1. The CDR3 contains 13 residues. Germline CDR1 GTSNPN, CDR2 SVGIG (reference sequence). With 2 bases clipped from V and 3 bases from J, the junction kept 1 base outside the gene matches. CDR3 nucleotides: TGTGCCTGGAGTAGGGACAGGGGCTACGAGCAGTACTTC. The encoded protein is CAWSRDRGYEQYF. Combining the CDR3 with reference TRBV30 and TRBJ2-7 gives the whole variable domain SQTIHQWPATLVQPVGSPLSLECTVEGTSNPNLYWYRQAAGRGLQLLFYSVGIGQISSEVPQNLSASRPQDRQFILSSKKLLLSDSGFYLCAWSRDRGYEQYFGPGTRLTVT.

The chain has TRBV28 and TRBJ2-4; 7 nucleotides line up with TRBD2. With 5 bases clipped from V and 1 base from J, the junction kept 8 bases outside the gene matches. The germline gives CDR1 MDHEN, CDR2 SYDVKM. CDR3 size: 16 residues. Here the CDR3 reads CASSTIAGGAKNIQYF. As DNA, the CDR3 is TGTGCCAGCAGTACCATAGCCGGGGGGGCCAAAAACATTCAGTACTTC.

The chain uses TRBV7-9 and TRBJ1-6; D not certain. Germline assignment: CDR1 SEHNR and CDR2 FQNEAQ (reference sequence). The CDR3 sequence is 14 residues long. Deletions cut 3 bases from V and 10 bases from J, with 13 bases between. This CDR3 reads CASSFAGAGSPLHF. In nucleotides, the CDR3 is TGTGCCAGCAGCTTCGCGGGAGCTGGGTCACCCCTCCACTTT.

The V gene is TRBV28, the J gene TRBJ2-1; maybe TRBD2 (6 bases). Between the trimmed V and J ends, which lost 6 bases and 2 bases, there was a span of 14 bases. The CDR3 is 15 amino acids. Per the germline V gene, CDR1 is MDHEN and CDR2 is SYDVKM. This CDR3 is CASRSAEGPYNEQFF. CDR3 sequence (DNA): TGTGCCAGCAGGTCCGCGGAGGGCCCCTACAATGAGCAGTTCTTC.

This clone was detected only a few times. This sequence joins TRBV5-1 and TRBJ2-7; 12 bases line up with TRBD2. Trimming removed 4 bases from V and 6 bases from J; junction bases left unmatched: 8. The CDR3 spans 15 residues. The V gene's germline CDR1 is SGHRS and CDR2 YFSETQ. CDR3 nucleotides: TGCGCCAGCAGCGGGCTAGCGGGAGGGCCCGTCGAGCAGTACTTC. Amino acid sequence: CASSGLAGGPVEQYF.

V is TRBV4-1 and J is TRBJ2-3; no clear D. Germline V CDR1 and CDR2: MGHRA, YSYEKL. The CDR3 has 15 amino acids. Trimming left V 2 bases short and J 5 bases short, with 14 bases between. The CDR3 DNA reads as TGCGCCAGCAGCCAAACATGGGTCCCACAAGATACGCAGTATTTT. Encoded protein: CASSQTWVPQDTQYF.

This clone appeared once. V usage is TRBV28 and J usage is TRBJ1-2, with unresolved D. Trimming cost V 1 base and J 1 base, with 10 bases left between them. CDR1 is MDHEN and CDR2 is SYDVKM in the germline V gene. The CDR3 length is 15 residues. Written as DNA, the CDR3 is TGTGCCAGCAGTTTATCCCAAGGGTATAACTATGGCTACACCTTC. Translating gives CASSLSQGYNYGYTF.

This clone was picked up one time. The chain carries TRBV7-9 and TRBJ2-7; D may be TRBD1 (5 bases). V lost 6 bases and J 3 bases, leaving 15 bases between the germline ends. The CDR3 covers 14 residues. Germline CDR1 SEHNR, CDR2 FQNEAQ (reference sequence). The CDR3 is CASRPMSQGYEQYF. The CDR3, as DNA: TGTGCCAGCAGACCAATGTCCCAGGGCTACGAGCAGTACTTC.

V gene TRBV27 combines with J gene TRBJ2-3, with TRBD1 identical over 9 bases. Germline CDR1 and CDR2: MNHEY and SMNVEV (reference sequence). V lost 6 bases, J lost 2 bases, and 15 bases stayed unmatched. The length of the CDR3 is 18 residues. The CDR3: CASRIILGQGRVTDTQYF. Here the CDR3 DNA reads TGTGCCAGCAGGATCATCCTGGGACAGGGTAGGGTCACAGATACGCAGTATTTT.

The chain links TRBV6-6 to TRBJ1-1; D might be TRBD1 (5 bases). Germline CDR1 and CDR2: MNHNY and SVGAGI (reference sequence). V gave up 6 bases and J gave up 1 base, with 12 bases separating them. The CDR3 loop spans 14 amino acids. This CDR3 is CASSFTGRNTEAFF. In nucleotides, the CDR3 is TGTGCCAGCAGCTTTACAGGACGGAACACTGAAGCTTTCTTT.

This clone was counted a single time. The rearrangement joins TRBV4-1 to TRBJ1-6, with 8 bases that match TRBD1. The V gene's germline CDR1 is MGHRA and CDR2 YSYEKL. V shed 1 base, J shed 7 bases, and the junction held 3 bases outside the gene matches. The CDR3 length is 15 residues. This CDR3 is CASSQGTGKNSPLHF. The CDR3 DNA is TGCGCCAGCAGCCAAGGGACAGGGAAGAATTCACCCCTCCACTTT.

The CDR3 is CASSHPGQGAYGAFF. The CDR3 DNA is TGCGCCAGCAGCCACCCGGGACAGGGGGCGTATGGAGCTTTCTTT. The chain joins TRBV4-1 to TRBJ1-1; 12 bases align to TRBD1. Germline V CDR1 and CDR2: MGHRA, YSYEKL. The CDR3 has 15 residues. The ends lost 3 bases at V and 10 bases at J; junction bases unmatched: 9.

V gene TRBV9 combines with J gene TRBJ1-5, with 7 bases identical to TRBD1. The CDR3 is 16 amino acids. Germline V CDR1 and CDR2: SGDLS, YYNGEE. V shed 6 bases, J shed 8 bases, and the junction held 17 bases outside the gene matches. CDR3 sequence reads: CASTATRDSPWEPQHF. DNA of the CDR3: TGTGCCAGCACGGCTACCCGGGACAGCCCTTGGGAGCCCCAGCATTTT. Complete variable domain (other parts from reference TRBV9 and TRBJ1-5): DSGVTQTPKHLITATGQRVTLRCSPRSGDLSVYWYQQSLDQGLQFLIQYYNGEERAKGNILERFSAQQFPDLHSELNLSSLELGDSALYFCASTATRDSPWEPQHFGDGTRLSIL.

The rearrangement links TRBV29-1 to TRBJ2-7; the match to TRBD1 covers 10 bases. CDR3 length equals 13 residues. Looked up from germline, CDR1 is SQVTM and CDR2 is ANQGSEA. J was trimmed by 3 bases and V by 6 bases; bases with no gene match: 5. The CDR3 reads CSVSRDRGYEQYF. The CDR3 coding sequence is TGCAGCGTAAGCCGGGACAGGGGCTACGAGCAGTACTTC.

The rearrangement links TRBV9 to TRBJ2-1; 7 nucleotides line up with TRBD1. The CDR3 totals 14 residues. The germline gives CDR1 SGDLS, CDR2 YYNGEE. J gave up 4 bases and V 7 bases, and 8 bases lay outside the gene matches. The CDR3 DNA sequence: TGTGCCAGCGGGATAGGGACAGTATACAATGAGCAGTTCTTC. As protein: CASGIGTVYNEQFF.

This chain links TRBV7-3 with TRBJ2-1; 7 positions agree with TRBD2. The V gene end was trimmed by 2 bases and the J gene end by 6 bases; junction bases not matched to a gene: 4. The CDR3 has 14 amino acids. Germline V gives CDR1 SGHTA, CDR2 FQGTGA. The CDR3 spells CASSLAGAVNEQFF. In nucleotides, the CDR3 is TGTGCCAGCAGCTTAGCGGGAGCGGTCAATGAGCAGTTCTTC.

This clone has only one observation. Other nucleotide sequences in the sample specify the same CDR3. The CDR3 DNA reads TGTGCCACCAGCAGAGTGGGGGGGGAGCTGTTTTTT. Amino acids: CATSRVGGELFF. The V gene is TRBV15, the J gene TRBJ2-2, with D unclear. V lost 1 base to trimming and J lost 8 bases, with 5 bases between them. The CDR3 covers 12 residues. In germline, CDR1 is LNHNV, CDR2 YYDKDF (reference sequence).

The chain uses TRBV5-1 and TRBJ1-2, with D perhaps TRBD1 (6 bases). Trimming pared 5 bases from V and 2 bases from J, leaving 13 bases between. Germline CDR1 and CDR2: SGHRS and YFSETQ. The CDR3 has 14 residues. The CDR3 DNA reads as TGCGCCAGCAGATCGGACAGCACGAACTATGGCTACACCTTC. This sequence encodes CASRSDSTNYGYTF. The complete variable domain, with remaining parts taken from reference TRBV5-1 and TRBJ1-2, reads KAGVTQTPRYLIKTRGQQVTLSCSPISGHRSVSWYQQTPGQGLQFLFEYFSETQRNKGNFPGRFSGRQFSNSRSEMNVSTLELGDSALYLCASRSDSTNYGYTFGSGTRLTVV.

The V gene is TRBV4-1, the J gene TRBJ1-5; D call uncertain. With 4 bases removed from V and 0 bases from J, the gap between germline ends came to 7 bases. Germline loops: CDR1 MGHRA, CDR2 YSYEKL. The CDR3 spans 14 residues. CDR3 sequence (DNA): TGCGCCAGCAGCCTCTATTTTAGCAATCAGCCCCAGCATTTT. It yields the protein CASSLYFSNQPQHF.

J is TRBJ2-7 and V is TRBV5-6; D is possibly TRBD1 (5 bases). CDR3 length equals 14 residues. The ends were cut back, 0 bases at V and 2 bases at J, with 9 bases in the middle. The germline V gene has CDR1 SGHDT and CDR2 YYEEEE. CDR3 sequence: CASSLELGAYEQYF. The CDR3 coding sequence is TGTGCCAGCAGCTTGGAGCTAGGGGCCTACGAGCAGTACTTC.